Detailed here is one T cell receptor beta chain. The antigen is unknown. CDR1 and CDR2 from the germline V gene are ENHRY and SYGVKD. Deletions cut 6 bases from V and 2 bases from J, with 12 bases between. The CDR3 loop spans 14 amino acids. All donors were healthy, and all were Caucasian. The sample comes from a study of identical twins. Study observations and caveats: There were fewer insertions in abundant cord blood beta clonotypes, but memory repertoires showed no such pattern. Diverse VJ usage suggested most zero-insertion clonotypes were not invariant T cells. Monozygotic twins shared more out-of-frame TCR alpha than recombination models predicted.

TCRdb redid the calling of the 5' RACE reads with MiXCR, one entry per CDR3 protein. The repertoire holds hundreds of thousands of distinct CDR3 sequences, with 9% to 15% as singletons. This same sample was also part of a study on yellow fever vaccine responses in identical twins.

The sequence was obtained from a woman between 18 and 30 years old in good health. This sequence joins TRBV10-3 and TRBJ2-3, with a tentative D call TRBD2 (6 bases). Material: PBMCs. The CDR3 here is CAIRGAGTTDTQYF. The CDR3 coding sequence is TGTGCCATCAGGGGTGCGGGGACCACAGATACGCAGTATTTT.